The 4 T cell receptor beta chains below all came from one sample that was sequenced in a study of T cell responses to AZD1222 COVID-19 vaccine. Clones were read by immunoSEQ multiplex PCR, and TCRdb kept only the in-frame ones, dropping some. The data show some 180,000 clones, approximately 95% seen once. Sequences were derived from peripheral blood, sampled 28 days after the second dose of the MenACWY control vaccine. All receptors come from an adult who received the MenACWY meningococcal vaccine as a control.

The CDR3 bases are TGTGCCAGCAGCCCAAGAGGGGGCGTCAGCTATGGCTACACCTTC. This encodes CASSPRGGVSYGYTF. This rearrangement joins TRBV3-1 (or the pseudogene TRBV3-2) to TRBJ1-2; 7 bases line up with TRBD1. Per germline, CDR1 LGHDT and CDR2 YNNKEL (reference sequence). The CDR3 extends over 15 amino acids. J was trimmed by 4 bases and V by 4 bases; bases with no gene match: 9.

The chain links TRBV5-1 to TRBJ2-1; a weak D match, TRBD2 (6 bases). The V gene lost 1 base and the J gene lost 4 bases, with 12 bases spanning the gap. This CDR3 region has 15 residues. The germline gives CDR1 SGHRS, CDR2 YFSETQ. This CDR3 is CASSLQGGGYNEQFF. In DNA, the CDR3 is TGCGCCAGCAGCTTGCAGGGAGGAGGGTACAATGAGCAGTTCTTC.

The chain carries TRBV3-1 (or the pseudogene TRBV3-2) and TRBJ2-5, with 10 nucleotides matching TRBD1. This CDR3 spans 18 amino acids. V was clipped by 0 bases and J by 5 bases; unmatched bases: 12. Per the germline V gene, CDR1 is LGHDT and CDR2 is YNNKEL (reference sequence). The CDR3 DNA follows: TGTGCCAGCAGCCAAGAGCCCCTTTGGACAGGGGGTCAGGAGACCCAGTACTTC. Translating gives CASSQEPLWTGGQETQYF.

V and J are TRBV27 and TRBJ1-2; D call uncertain. CDR3 length: 13 amino acids. The V and J ends lost 6 bases and 2 bases respectively, with 10 bases between them. The germline CDR1 and CDR2 sequences are MNHEY and SMNVEV (reference sequence). CDR3 sequence reads: CASSTIGNYGYTF. In nucleotides, the CDR3 is TGTGCCAGCAGCACCATAGGGAACTATGGCTACACCTTC.